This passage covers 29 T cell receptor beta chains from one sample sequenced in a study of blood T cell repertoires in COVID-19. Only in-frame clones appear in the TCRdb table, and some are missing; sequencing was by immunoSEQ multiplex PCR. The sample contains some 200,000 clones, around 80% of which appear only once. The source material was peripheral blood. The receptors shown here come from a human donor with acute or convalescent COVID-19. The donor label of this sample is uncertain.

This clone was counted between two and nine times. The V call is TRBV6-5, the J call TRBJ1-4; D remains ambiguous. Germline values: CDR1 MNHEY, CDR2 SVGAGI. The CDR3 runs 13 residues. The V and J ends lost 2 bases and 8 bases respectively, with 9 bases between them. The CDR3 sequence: CASSYRGNEKLFF. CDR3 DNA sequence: TGTGCCAGCAGTTACCGGGGTAACGAAAAACTGTTTTTT.

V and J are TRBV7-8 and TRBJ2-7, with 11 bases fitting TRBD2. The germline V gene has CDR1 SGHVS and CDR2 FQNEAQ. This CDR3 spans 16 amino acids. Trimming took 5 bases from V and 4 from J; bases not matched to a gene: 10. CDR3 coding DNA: TGTGCCAGCAGCCCGCCGGGACTAGCGGCGTCATACGAGCAGTACTTC. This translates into CASSPPGLAASYEQYF. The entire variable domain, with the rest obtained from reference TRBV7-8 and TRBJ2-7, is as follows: GAGVSQSPRYKVAKRGQDVALRCDPISGHVSLFWYQQALGQGPEFLTYFQNEAQLDKSGLPSDRFFAERPEGSVSTLKIQRTQQEDSAVYLCASSPPGLAASYEQYFGPGTRLTVT.

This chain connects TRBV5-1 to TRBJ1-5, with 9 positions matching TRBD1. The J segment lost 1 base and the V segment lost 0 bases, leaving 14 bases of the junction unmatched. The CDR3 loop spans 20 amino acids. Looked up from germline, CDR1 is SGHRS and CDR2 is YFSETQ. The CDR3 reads CASSLAPTGGSVGSNQPQHF. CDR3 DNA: TGCGCCAGCAGCTTGGCCCCAACAGGGGGCTCGGTTGGAAGCAATCAGCCCCAGCATTTT. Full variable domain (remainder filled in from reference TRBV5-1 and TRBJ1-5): KAGVTQTPRYLIKTRGQQVTLSCSPISGHRSVSWYQQTPGQGLQFLFEYFSETQRNKGNFPGRFSGRQFSNSRSEMNVSTLELGDSALYLCASSLAPTGGSVGSNQPQHFGDGTRLSIL.

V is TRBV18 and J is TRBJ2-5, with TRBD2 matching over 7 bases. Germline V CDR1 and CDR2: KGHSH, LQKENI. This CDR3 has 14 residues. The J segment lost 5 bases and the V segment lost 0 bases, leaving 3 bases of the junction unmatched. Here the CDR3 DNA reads TGTGCCAGCTCACCACCGGCGGGAGTGGAGACCCAGTACTTC. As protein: CASSPPAGVETQYF.

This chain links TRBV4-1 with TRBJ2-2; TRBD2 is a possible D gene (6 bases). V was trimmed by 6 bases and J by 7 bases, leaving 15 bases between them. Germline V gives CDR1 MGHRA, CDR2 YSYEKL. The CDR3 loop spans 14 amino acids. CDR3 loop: CASRLARGFGELFF. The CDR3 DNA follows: TGCGCCAGCAGACTAGCCCGGGGGTTCGGGGAGCTGTTTTTT.

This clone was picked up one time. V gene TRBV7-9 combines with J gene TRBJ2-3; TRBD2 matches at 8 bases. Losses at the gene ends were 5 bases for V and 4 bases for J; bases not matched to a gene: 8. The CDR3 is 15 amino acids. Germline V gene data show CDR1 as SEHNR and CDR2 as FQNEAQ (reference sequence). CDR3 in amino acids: CASSVSGIASDTQYF. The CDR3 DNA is TGTGCCAGCAGCGTTAGCGGGATCGCCTCAGATACGCAGTATTTT. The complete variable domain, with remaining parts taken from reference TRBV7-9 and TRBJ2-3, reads DTGVSQNPRHKITKRGQNVTFRCDPISEHNRLYWYRQTLGQGPEFLTYFQNEAQLEKSRLLSDRFSAERPKGSFSTLEIQRTEQGDSAMYLCASSVSGIASDTQYFGPGTRLTVL.

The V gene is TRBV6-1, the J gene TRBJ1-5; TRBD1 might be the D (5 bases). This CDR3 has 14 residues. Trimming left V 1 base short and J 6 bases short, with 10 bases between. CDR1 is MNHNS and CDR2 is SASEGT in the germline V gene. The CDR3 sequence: CASSEVSGRQPQHF. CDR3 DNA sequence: TGTGCCAGCAGTGAAGTTTCAGGGCGTCAGCCCCAGCATTTT.

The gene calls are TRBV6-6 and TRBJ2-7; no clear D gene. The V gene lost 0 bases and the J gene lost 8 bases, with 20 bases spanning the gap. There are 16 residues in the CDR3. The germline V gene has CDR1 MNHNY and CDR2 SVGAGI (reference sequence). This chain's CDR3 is CASSYSTNSLENKQYF. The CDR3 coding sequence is TGTGCCAGCAGTTACTCGACGAACAGCTTGGAAAACAAGCAGTACTTC.

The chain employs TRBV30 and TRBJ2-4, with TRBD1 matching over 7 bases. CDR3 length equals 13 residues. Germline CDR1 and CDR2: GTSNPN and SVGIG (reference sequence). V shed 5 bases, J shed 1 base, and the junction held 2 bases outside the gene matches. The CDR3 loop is CAWGRGAKNIQYF. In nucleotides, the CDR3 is TGTGCCTGGGGCAGGGGGGCCAAAAACATTCAGTACTTC.

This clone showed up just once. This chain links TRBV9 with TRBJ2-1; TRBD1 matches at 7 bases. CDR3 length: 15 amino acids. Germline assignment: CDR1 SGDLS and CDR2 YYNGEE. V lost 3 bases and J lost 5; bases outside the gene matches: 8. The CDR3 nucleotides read TGTGCCAGCAGCGCAAGACAGGGAGTGGACAATGAGCAGTTCTTC. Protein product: CASSARQGVDNEQFF.

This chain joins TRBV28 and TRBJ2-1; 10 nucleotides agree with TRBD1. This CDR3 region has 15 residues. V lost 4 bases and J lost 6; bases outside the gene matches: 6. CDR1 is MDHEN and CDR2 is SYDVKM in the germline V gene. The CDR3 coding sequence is TGTGCCAGCAGTTCCGGGACAGGGGCACGCAATGAGCAGTTCTTC. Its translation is CASSSGTGARNEQFF.

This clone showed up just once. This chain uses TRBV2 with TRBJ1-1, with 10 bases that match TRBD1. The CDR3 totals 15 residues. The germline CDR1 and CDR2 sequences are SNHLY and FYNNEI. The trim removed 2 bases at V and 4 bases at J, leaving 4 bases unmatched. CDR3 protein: CASSERQGALTEAFF. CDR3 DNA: TGTGCCAGCAGTGAAAGACAGGGGGCGCTCACTGAAGCTTTCTTT.

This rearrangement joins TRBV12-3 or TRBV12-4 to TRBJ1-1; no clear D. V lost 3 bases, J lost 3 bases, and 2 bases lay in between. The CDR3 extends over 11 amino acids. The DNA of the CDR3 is TGTGCCAGCAGTTTCGACACTGAAGCTTTCTTT. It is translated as CASSFDTEAFF.

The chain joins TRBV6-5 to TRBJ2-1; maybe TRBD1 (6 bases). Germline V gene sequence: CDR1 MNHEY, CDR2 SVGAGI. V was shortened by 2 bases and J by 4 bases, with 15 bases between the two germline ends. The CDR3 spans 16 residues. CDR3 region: CASSYQRTGLYNEQFF. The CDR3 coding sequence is TGTGCCAGCAGTTACCAACGCACAGGGTTATACAATGAGCAGTTCTTC.

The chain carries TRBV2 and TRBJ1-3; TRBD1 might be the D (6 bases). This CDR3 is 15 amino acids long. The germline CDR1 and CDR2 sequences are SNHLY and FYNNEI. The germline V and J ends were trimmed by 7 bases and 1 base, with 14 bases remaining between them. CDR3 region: CASKGDTSSGNTIYF. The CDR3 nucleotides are TGTGCCAGCAAGGGGGACACCTCATCTGGAAACACCATATATTTT.

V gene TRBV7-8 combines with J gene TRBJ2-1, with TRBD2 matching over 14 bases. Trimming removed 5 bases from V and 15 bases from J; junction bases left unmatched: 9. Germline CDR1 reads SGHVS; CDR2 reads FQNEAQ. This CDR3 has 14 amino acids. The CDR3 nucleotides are TGTGCCAGCAGCACCCCGGGACTAGCGGGAGTGGGGTTCTTC. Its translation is CASSTPGLAGVGFF. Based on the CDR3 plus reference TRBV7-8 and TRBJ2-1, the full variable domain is GAGVSQSPRYKVAKRGQDVALRCDPISGHVSLFWYQQALGQGPEFLTYFQNEAQLDKSGLPSDRFFAERPEGSVSTLKIQRTQQEDSAVYLCASSTPGLAGVGFFGPGTRLTVL.

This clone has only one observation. CDR3 sequence reads: CASSFPGARTGGAGNTIYF. The CDR3 nucleotides are TGTGCCAGCAGCTTCCCGGGTGCTCGGACAGGGGGCGCGGGAAACACCATATATTTT. This chain connects TRBV7-9 to TRBJ1-3, with 11 bases lining up with TRBD1. The ends lost 3 bases at V and 4 bases at J; junction bases unmatched: 14. The CDR3 consists of 19 residues. Germline-derived CDR1 and CDR2 are SEHNR and FQNEAQ (reference sequence).

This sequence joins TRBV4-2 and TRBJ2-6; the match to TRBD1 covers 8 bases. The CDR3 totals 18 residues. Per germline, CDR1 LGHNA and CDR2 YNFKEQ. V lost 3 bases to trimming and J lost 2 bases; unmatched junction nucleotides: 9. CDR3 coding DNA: TGTGCCAGCAGCCAGTGGGGCAGGGGGCAAACTGGGGCCAACGTCCTGACTTTC. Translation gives CASSQWGRGQTGANVLTF.

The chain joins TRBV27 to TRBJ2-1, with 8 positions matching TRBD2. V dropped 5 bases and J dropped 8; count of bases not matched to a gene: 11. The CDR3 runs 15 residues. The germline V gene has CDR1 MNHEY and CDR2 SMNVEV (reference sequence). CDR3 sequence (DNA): TGTGCCAGCAGTCCTATCGGACTAGCCTTTGATGAGCAGTTCTTC. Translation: CASSPIGLAFDEQFF.

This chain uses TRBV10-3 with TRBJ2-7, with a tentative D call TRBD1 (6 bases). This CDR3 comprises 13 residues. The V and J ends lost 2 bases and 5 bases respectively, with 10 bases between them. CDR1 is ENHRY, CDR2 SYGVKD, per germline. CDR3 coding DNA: TGTGCCATCAGTGAGAGACAGGTAAACGAGCAGTACTTC. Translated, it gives CAISERQVNEQYF.

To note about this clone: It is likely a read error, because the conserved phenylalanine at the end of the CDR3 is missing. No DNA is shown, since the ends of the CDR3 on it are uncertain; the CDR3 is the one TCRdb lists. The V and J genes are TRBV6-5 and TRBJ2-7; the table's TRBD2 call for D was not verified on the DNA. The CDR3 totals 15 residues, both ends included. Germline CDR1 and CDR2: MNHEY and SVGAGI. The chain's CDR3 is CASSFLSGRADGVVI.

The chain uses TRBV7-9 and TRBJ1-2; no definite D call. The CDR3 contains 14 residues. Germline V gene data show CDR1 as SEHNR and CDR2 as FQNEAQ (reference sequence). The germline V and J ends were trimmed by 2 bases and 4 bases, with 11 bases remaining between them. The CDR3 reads CASSLSAERYGYTF. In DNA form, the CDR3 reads TGTGCCAGCAGCTTAAGCGCCGAACGCTATGGCTACACCTTC.

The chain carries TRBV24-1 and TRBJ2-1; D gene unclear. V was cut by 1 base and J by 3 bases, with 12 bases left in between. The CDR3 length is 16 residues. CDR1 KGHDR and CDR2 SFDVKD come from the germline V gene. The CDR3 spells CATSDFTGSDYNEQFF. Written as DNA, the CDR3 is TGTGCCACCAGTGATTTCACCGGGTCGGACTACAATGAGCAGTTCTTC.

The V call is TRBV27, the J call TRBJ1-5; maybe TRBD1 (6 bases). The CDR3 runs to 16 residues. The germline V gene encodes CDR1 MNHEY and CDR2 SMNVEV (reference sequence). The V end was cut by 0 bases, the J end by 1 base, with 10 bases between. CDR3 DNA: TGTGCCAGCAGTTTATCCGGCAGGGGAAGCAATCAGCCCCAGCATTTT. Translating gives CASSLSGRGSNQPQHF.

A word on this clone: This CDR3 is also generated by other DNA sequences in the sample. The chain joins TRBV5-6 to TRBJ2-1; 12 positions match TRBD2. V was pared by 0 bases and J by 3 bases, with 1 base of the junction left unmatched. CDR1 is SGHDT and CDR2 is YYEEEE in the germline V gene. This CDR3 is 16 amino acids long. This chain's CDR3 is CASSLEGLAGYNEQFF. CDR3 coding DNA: TGTGCCAGCAGCTTGGAGGGACTAGCGGGCTACAATGAGCAGTTCTTC. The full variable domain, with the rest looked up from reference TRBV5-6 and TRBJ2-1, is DAGVTQSPTHLIKTRGQQVTLRCSPKSGHDTVSWYQQALGQGPQFIFQYYEEEERQRGNFPDRFSGHQFPNYSSELNVNALLLGDSALYLCASSLEGLAGYNEQFFGPGTRLTVL.

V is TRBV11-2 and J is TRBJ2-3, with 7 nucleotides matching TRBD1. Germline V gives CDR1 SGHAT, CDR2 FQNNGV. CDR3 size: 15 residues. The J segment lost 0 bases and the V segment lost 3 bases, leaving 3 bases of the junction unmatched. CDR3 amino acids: CASSFARGSTDTQYF. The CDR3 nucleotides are TGTGCCAGCAGCTTCGCCAGGGGGAGCACAGATACGCAGTATTTT.

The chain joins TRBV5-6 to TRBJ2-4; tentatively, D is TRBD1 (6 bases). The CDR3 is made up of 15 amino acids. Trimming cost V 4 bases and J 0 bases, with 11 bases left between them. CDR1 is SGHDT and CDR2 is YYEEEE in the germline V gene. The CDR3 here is CASSIRGLAKNIQYF. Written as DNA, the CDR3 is TGTGCCAGCAGCATCAGGGGCCTAGCCAAAAACATTCAGTACTTC.

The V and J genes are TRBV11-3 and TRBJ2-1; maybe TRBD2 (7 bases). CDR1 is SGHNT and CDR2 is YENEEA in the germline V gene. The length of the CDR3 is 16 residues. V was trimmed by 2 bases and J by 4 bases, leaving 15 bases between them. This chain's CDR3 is CASSLRRGGGYNEQFF. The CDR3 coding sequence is TGTGCCAGCAGCTTAAGGAGGGGGGGAGGTTACAATGAGCAGTTCTTC.

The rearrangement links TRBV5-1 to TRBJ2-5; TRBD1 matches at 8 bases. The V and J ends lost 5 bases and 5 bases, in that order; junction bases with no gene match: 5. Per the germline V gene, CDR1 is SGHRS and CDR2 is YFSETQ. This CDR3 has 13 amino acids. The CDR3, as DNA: TGCGCCAGCAGACCGACAGGGGTCGAGACCCAGTACTTC. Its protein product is CASRPTGVETQYF.